A single sample is the source of the 25 T cell receptor beta chains below, sequenced in a study of blood T cell repertoires in COVID-19. Measured with immunoSEQ multiplex PCR; TCRdb has only the in-frame clones, and not every one. This repertoire shows about 160,000 clones, approximately 88% found once; its top ten account for 6.6%. The sample taken for sequencing was PBMCs or T cells enriched from blood (not recorded which). The receptors here all came from a woman between 45 and 60 years old who had recovered from COVID-19.

The count of this clone is one. The rearrangement links TRBV29-1 to TRBJ2-3, with 7 bases fitting TRBD2. This CDR3 region has 11 residues. V shed 5 bases, J shed 5 bases, and the junction held 1 base outside the gene matches. Per germline, CDR1 SQVTM and CDR2 ANQGSEA. CDR3 in amino acids: CSVPGGDTQYF. CDR3 in DNA: TGCAGCGTTCCGGGGGGAGATACGCAGTATTTT.

This rearrangement joins TRBV7-8 to TRBJ2-1, with 16 bases fitting TRBD2. The CDR3 covers 15 residues. Looked up from germline, CDR1 is SGHVS and CDR2 is FQNEAQ. The V gene end was trimmed by 5 bases and the J gene end by 13 bases; junction bases not matched to a gene: 8. The CDR3 region has the DNA TGTGCCAGCAGCCTGGGACTAGCGGGGGGGCGGTATCAGTTCTTC. This codes for CASSLGLAGGRYQFF.

CDR3 sequence: CASSQGNGRFDTEAFF. The CDR3 DNA is TGCGCCAGCAGCCAAGGGAACGGGAGATTCGACACTGAAGCTTTCTTT. J is TRBJ1-1 and V is TRBV4-3; D uncertain. V gave up 1 base and J gave up 3 bases, with 15 bases separating them. The CDR3 runs to 16 residues. Germline loops: CDR1 LGHNA, CDR2 YSLEER.

V usage is TRBV6-5 and J usage is TRBJ1-2; a possible D gene is TRBD1 (6 bases). The CDR3 runs 15 residues. Trimming took off 0 bases at V and 2 bases at J, with 10 bases between the two ends. The germline V gene has CDR1 MNHEY and CDR2 SVGAGI. The CDR3 DNA follows: TGTGCCAGCAGTTACTCGAATACAGGGAACTATGGCTACACCTTC. This encodes CASSYSNTGNYGYTF.

V gene TRBV7-2 combines with J gene TRBJ1-2; 7 bases align to TRBD1. The V and J ends lost 2 bases and 3 bases, in that order; junction bases with no gene match: 6. Germline CDR1 SGHTA, CDR2 FQGNSA. The CDR3 loop spans 15 amino acids. The DNA for the CDR3 is TGTGCCAGCAGCTTACCCTCGACAGGGCACTATGGCTACACCTTC. This encodes CASSLPSTGHYGYTF.

The rearrangement joins TRBV5-1 to TRBJ2-3; D perhaps matches TRBD1 (6 bases). Germline values: CDR1 SGHRS, CDR2 YFSETQ. Trimming took 4 bases from V and 3 from J, leaving 12 bases between them. This CDR3 region has 14 residues. The CDR3 DNA sequence: TGCGCCAGCAGCCTGGGGGCCTATACAGATACGCAGTATTTT. Translated, it gives CASSLGAYTDTQYF.

The V call is TRBV11-3, the J call TRBJ2-1; D is possibly TRBD2 (5 bases). Germline V lookup: CDR1 SGHNT, CDR2 YENEEA. The ends were cut back, 5 bases at V and 7 bases at J, with 12 bases in the middle. The CDR3 runs to 13 residues. CDR3 DNA sequence: TGTGCCAGCAGCGCGGGTGAAAGGAATGAGCAGTTCTTC. Translated, it gives CASSAGERNEQFF.

J is TRBJ1-4 and V is TRBV5-1; a possible D gene is TRBD1 (6 bases). Trimming took off 0 bases at V and 7 bases at J, with 16 bases between the two ends. Germline loops: CDR1 SGHRS, CDR2 YFSETQ. CDR3 length: 16 residues. Here the CDR3 DNA reads TGCGCCAGCAGCTTGGGACCGACAGGCAGAGGTGAAAAACTGTTTTTT. It codes for CASSLGPTGRGEKLFF.

The gene calls are TRBV5-4 and TRBJ1-1; D gene ambiguous. The CDR3 covers 11 residues. CDR1 is SGHNT, CDR2 YYREEE, per germline (reference sequence). The V end was cut by 0 bases, the J end by 11 bases, with 8 bases between. The CDR3 DNA is TGTGCCAGCAGCTTGGGGTCTCGGGCTTTCTTT. Protein product: CASSLGSRAFF. The variable domain in full, completed from reference TRBV5-4 and TRBJ1-1, reads ETGVTQSPTHLIKTRGQQVTLRCSSQSGHNTVSWYQQALGQGPQFIFQYYREEENGRGNFPPRFSGLQFPNYSSELNVNALELDDSALYLCASSLGSRAFFGQGTRLTVV.

This clone was seen a single time. The chain links TRBV7-3 to TRBJ2-2, with 8 bases aligning to TRBD2. Germline CDR1 and CDR2: SGHTA and FQGTGA. This CDR3 has 16 residues. J lost 4 bases, V lost 3 bases, and 7 bases had no gene match. For the CDR3, the DNA is TGTGCCAGCAGCTTTACCAGCGGGGGCGTCACCGGGGAGCTGTTTTTT. This encodes CASSFTSGGVTGELFF. Drawing the rest from reference TRBV7-3 and TRBJ2-2, the complete variable domain is GAGVSQTPSNKVTEKGKYVELRCDPISGHTALYWYRQSLGQGPEFLIYFQGTGAADDSGLPNDRFFAVRPEGSVSTLKIQRTERGDSAVYLCASSFTSGGVTGELFFGEGSRLTVL.

The chain is built from TRBV5-8 and TRBJ1-5; maybe TRBD1 (5 bases). Trimming removed 2 bases from V and 1 base from J, with 10 bases in between. Germline lookup yields CDR1 SGHTS and CDR2 YDEGEE. The CDR3 totals 15 residues. CDR3 protein: CASSFGHKSNQPQHF. The CDR3 DNA sequence: TGTGCCAGCAGCTTCGGACACAAGAGCAATCAGCCCCAGCATTTT.

The V call is TRBV28, the J call TRBJ1-2; TRBD1 matches at 7 bases. This CDR3 contains 14 residues. The J segment lost 8 bases and the V segment lost 3 bases, leaving 9 bases of the junction unmatched. Germline assignment: CDR1 MDHEN and CDR2 SYDVKM. The CDR3 DNA sequence: TGTGCCAGCAGTTTGGTGAAGGGGGCAATCGGCTACACCTTC. It encodes CASSLVKGAIGYTF.

The V call is TRBV19, the J call TRBJ1-2; 7 positions agree with TRBD1. Germline-derived CDR1 and CDR2 are LNHDA and SQIVND (reference sequence). The CDR3 extends over 15 amino acids. V dropped 3 bases and J dropped 4; count of bases not matched to a gene: 8. DNA of the CDR3: TGTGCCAGTAGTATCCCCTCGACAGGGACCTATGGCTACACCTTC. It codes for CASSIPSTGTYGYTF.

The chain joins TRBV7-9 to TRBJ2-3; D is uncertain. CDR1 SEHNR and CDR2 FQNEAQ come from the germline V gene (reference sequence). The CDR3 extends over 13 amino acids. The germline V and J ends were trimmed by 1 base and 8 bases, with 10 bases remaining between them. The CDR3 is CASSLEGGSTQYF. In DNA form, the CDR3 reads TGTGCCAGCAGCTTAGAAGGCGGAAGTACGCAGTATTTT.

V gene TRBV7-8 combines with J gene TRBJ1-1; D is unresolved. The CDR3 covers 14 residues. CDR1 is SGHVS and CDR2 is FQNEAQ in the germline V gene. V lost 3 bases and J lost 1, with 9 bases in between. The CDR3 nucleotides are TGTGCCAGCAGCTTCTTATACTCGAACACTGAAGCTTTCTTT. It is translated as CASSFLYSNTEAFF.

The chain is built from TRBV15 and TRBJ1-1; perhaps TRBD1 as D (6 bases). The CDR3 sequence is 15 residues long. Trimming removed 2 bases from V and 0 bases from J, with 10 bases in between. CDR1 LNHNV and CDR2 YYDKDF come from the germline V gene (reference sequence). Here the CDR3 reads CATSRIGQLNTEAFF. CDR3 DNA sequence: TGTGCCACCAGCAGAATAGGACAGCTGAACACTGAAGCTTTCTTT. The whole variable domain, filled in from reference TRBV15 and TRBJ1-1, reads DAMVIQNPRYQVTQFGKPVTLSCSQTLNHNVMYWYQQKSSQAPKLLFHYYDKDFNNEADTPDNFQSRRPNTSFCFLDIRSPGLGDTAMYLCATSRIGQLNTEAFFGQGTRLTVV.

V is TRBV4-3 and J is TRBJ1-1; D gene unclear. CDR3 length: 15 residues. V was pared by 0 bases and J by 0 bases, with 8 bases between. CDR1 LGHNA and CDR2 YSLEER come from the germline V gene. The CDR3 region has the DNA TGCGCCAGCAGCCAAGAATGGAGGGTGAACACTGAAGCTTTCTTT. It yields the protein CASSQEWRVNTEAFF.

The chain uses TRBV5-1 and TRBJ2-1; 7 nucleotides match TRBD2. This CDR3 is 16 amino acids long. Germline CDR1 reads SGHRS; CDR2 reads YFSETQ. V trimming: 3 bases; J trimming: 5 bases; junction bases outside the gene matches: 11. The CDR3 sequence: CASSSFGRGVDNEQFF. DNA for the CDR3: TGCGCCAGCAGCTCCTTCGGTCGGGGGGTGGACAATGAGCAGTTCTTC.

J is TRBJ1-1 and V is TRBV10-3; D may be TRBD1 (6 bases). The CDR3 runs to 12 residues. Trimming left V 9 bases short and J 3 bases short, with 11 bases between. Germline V gene lookup returns CDR1 ENHRY and CDR2 SYGVKD. This CDR3 is CAMKQGDTEAFF. The CDR3 nucleotides are TGTGCCATGAAACAGGGTGACACTGAAGCTTTCTTT.

V and J are TRBV7-2 and TRBJ1-6, with 7 bases fitting TRBD1. The CDR3 runs to 16 residues. Trimming removed 1 base from V and 7 bases from J; junction bases left unmatched: 7. Germline V lookup: CDR1 SGHTA, CDR2 FQGNSA. The CDR3 sequence: CASSLVPTGFNSPLHF. The DNA of the CDR3 is TGTGCCAGCAGCTTAGTTCCGACAGGGTTCAATTCACCCCTCCACTTT. The variable domain in full, completed from reference TRBV7-2 and TRBJ1-6, reads GAGVSQSPSNKVTEKGKDVELRCDPISGHTALYWYRQSLGQGLEFLIYFQGNSAPDKSGLPSDRFSAERTGGSVSTLTIQRTQQEDSAVYLCASSLVPTGFNSPLHFGNGTRLTVT.

This clone was found once. This specimen includes other DNA sequences encoding the same CDR3. This chain's CDR3 is CASSYRGRNTEAFF. The CDR3, as DNA: TGTGCCAGCAGTTACAGGGGCAGGAACACTGAAGCTTTCTTT. The gene calls are TRBV6-2 or TRBV6-3 and TRBJ1-1; D possibly corresponds to TRBD1 (5 bases). The CDR3 is made up of 14 amino acids. The germline V gene has CDR1 MNHEY and CDR2 SVGEGT. V lost 2 bases and J 1 base, leaving 8 bases between the germline ends.

The gene calls are TRBV18 and TRBJ1-1; D unresolved. Germline-derived CDR1 and CDR2 are KGHSH and LQKENI. The CDR3 sequence is 14 residues long. Trimming removed 3 bases from V and 0 bases from J, with 8 bases in between. In DNA, the CDR3 is TGTGCCAGCTCACCCCGGTCGTTGAACACTGAAGCTTTCTTT. Protein: CASSPRSLNTEAFF.

The V and J genes are TRBV6-5 and TRBJ1-2, with D perhaps TRBD1 (5 bases). Germline CDR1 reads MNHEY; CDR2 reads SVGAGI. With 5 bases removed from V and 4 bases from J, the gap between germline ends came to 14 bases. CDR3 length: 14 residues. The CDR3 is CASSPRAILYGYTF. The CDR3 DNA sequence: TGTGCCAGCAGTCCCAGGGCGATCCTCTATGGCTACACCTTC.

This chain joins TRBV29-1 and TRBJ1-1; weak D call: TRBD1 (5 bases). Germline CDR1 is SQVTM and CDR2 is ANQGSEA. The CDR3 is made up of 13 amino acids. Trimming pared 3 bases from V and 4 bases from J, leaving 12 bases between. This chain's CDR3 is CSVEYGGSTEAFF. The CDR3 region has the DNA TGCAGCGTTGAGTACGGGGGGTCCACTGAAGCTTTCTTT.

V and J are TRBV18 and TRBJ1-1; no reliable D call. Trimming stripped 3 bases from V and 4 bases from J, with 21 bases between. The CDR3 extends over 17 amino acids. The V gene's germline CDR1 is KGHSH and CDR2 LQKENI. The CDR3: CASSPLNVRGTGTEAFF. The CDR3 DNA reads as TGTGCCAGCTCACCCTTGAATGTTCGGGGTACGGGCACTGAAGCTTTCTTT. Full variable domain (outside the CDR3, taken from reference TRBV18 and TRBJ1-1): NAGVMQNPRHLVRRRGQEARLRCSPMKGHSHVYWYRQLPEEGLKFMVYLQKENIIDESGMPKERFSAEFPKEGPSILRIQQVVRGDSAAYFCASSPLNVRGTGTEAFFGQGTRLTVV.